One T cell receptor (beta chain) is described in this entry. This sample is drawn from a study of beta chain features in type 1 diabetes. The isolated RNA, all of it, was reverse transcribed, so expressed TCRB transcripts were what got sequenced. Libraries were prepared by immunoSEQ multiplex PCR; TCRdb keeps only in-frame clonotypes and omits some of them. The data show about 220,000 clones, roughly a tenth seen once. Trimming left V 11 bases short and J 3 bases short, with 7 bases between. This CDR3 spans 10 amino acids. From germline, CDR1 is SGHVS and CDR2 FQNEAQ. This rearrangement joins TRBV7-8 to TRBJ2-5; maybe TRBD2 (6 bases). Sample: central memory CD4+ T cells from blood. This receptor was obtained from a man younger than 35 in good health. The chain's CDR3 is CAGGKETQYF. CDR3 DNA sequence: TGTGCCGGGGGGAAAGAGACCCAGTACTTC.